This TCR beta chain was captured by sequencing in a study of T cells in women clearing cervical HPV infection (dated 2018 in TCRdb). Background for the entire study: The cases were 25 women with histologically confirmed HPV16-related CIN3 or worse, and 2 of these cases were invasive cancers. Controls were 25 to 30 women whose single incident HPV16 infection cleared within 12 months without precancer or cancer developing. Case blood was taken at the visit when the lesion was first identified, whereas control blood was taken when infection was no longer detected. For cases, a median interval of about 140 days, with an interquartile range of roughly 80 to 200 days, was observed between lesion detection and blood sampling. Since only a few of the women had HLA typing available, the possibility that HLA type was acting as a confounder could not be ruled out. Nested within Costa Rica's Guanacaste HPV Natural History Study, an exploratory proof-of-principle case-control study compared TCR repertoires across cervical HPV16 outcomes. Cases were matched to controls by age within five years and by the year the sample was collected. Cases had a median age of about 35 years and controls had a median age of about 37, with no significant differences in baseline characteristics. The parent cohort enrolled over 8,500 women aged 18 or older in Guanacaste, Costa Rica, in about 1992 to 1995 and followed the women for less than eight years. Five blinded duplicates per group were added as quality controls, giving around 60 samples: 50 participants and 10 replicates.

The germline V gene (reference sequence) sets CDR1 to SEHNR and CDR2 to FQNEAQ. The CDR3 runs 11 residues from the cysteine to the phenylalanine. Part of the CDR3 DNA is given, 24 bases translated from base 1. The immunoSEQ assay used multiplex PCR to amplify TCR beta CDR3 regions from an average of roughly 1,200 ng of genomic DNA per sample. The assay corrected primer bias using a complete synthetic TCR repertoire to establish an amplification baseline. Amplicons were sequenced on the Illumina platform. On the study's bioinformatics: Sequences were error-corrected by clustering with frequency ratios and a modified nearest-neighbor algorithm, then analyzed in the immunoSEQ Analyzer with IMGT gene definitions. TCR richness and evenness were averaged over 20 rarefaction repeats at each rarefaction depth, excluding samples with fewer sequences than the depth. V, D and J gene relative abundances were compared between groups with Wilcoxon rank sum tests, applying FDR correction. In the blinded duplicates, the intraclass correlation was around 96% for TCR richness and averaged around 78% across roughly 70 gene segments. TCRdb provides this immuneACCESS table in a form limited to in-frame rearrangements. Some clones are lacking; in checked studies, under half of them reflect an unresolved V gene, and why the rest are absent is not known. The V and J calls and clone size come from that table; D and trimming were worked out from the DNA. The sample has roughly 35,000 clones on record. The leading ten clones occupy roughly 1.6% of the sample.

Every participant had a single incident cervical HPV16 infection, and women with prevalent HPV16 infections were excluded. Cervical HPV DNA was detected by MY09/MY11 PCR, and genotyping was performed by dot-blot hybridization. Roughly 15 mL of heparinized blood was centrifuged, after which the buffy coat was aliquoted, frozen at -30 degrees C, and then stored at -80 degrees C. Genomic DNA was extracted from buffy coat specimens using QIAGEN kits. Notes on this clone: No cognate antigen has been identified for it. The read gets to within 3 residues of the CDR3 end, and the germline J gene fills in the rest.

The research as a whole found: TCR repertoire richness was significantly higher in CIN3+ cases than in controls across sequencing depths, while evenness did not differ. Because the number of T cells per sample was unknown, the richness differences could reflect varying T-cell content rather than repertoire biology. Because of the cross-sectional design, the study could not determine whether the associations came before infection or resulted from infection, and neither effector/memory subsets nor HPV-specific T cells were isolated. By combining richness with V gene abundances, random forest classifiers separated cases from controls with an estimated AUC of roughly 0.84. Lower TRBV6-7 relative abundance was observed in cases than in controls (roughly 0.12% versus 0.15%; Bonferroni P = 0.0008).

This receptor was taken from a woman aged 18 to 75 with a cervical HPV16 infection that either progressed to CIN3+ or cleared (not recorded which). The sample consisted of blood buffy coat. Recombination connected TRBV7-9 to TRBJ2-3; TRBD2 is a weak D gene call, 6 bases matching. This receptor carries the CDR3 CASSPGGTQYF. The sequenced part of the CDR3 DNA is TGTGCCAGCAGCCCAGGAGGGACG.